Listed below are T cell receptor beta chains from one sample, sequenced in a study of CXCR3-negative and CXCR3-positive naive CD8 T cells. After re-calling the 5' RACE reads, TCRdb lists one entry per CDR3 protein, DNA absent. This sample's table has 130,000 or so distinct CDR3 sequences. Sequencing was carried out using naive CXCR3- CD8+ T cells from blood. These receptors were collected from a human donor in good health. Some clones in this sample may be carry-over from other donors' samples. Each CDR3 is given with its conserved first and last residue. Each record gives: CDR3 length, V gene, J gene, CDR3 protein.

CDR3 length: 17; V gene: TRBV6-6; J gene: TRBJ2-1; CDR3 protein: CASSHRDRISSYNEQFF
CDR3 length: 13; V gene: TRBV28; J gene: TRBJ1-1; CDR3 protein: CASSRGGYTEAFF
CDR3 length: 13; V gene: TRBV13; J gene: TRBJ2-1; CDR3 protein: CASSGTSSNEQFF
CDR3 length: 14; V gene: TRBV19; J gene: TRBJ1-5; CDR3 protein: CASSETGRNQPQHF
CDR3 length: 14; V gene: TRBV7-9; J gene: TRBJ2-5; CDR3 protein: CASSPSDREETQYF
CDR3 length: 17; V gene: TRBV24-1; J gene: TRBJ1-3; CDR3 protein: CATSESGPSSGGNTIYF
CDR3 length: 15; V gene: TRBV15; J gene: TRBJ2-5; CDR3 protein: CATSRDVGTEKTQYF
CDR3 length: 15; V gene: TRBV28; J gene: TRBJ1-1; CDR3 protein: CASSLTGDGDTEAFF
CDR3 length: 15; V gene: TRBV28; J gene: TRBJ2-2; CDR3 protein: CASSPGQENTGELFF
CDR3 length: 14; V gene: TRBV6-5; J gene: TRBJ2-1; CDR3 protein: CASSYSGPDDEQFF
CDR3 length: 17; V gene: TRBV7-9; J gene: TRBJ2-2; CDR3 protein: CASSPLGRQGGTGELFF
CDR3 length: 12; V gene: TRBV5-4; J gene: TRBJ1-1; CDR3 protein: CASSFRGTEAFF
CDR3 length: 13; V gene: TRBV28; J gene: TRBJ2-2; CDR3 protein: CASRQSNTGELFF
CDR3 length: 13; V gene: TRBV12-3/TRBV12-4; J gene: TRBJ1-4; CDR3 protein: CASSPQGVEKLFF
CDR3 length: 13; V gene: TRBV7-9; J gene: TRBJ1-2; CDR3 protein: CASSTGQGEGYTF
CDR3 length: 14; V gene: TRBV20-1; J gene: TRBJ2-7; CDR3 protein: CSARGQILTYEQYF
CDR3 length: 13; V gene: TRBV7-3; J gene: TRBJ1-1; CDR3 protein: CASSYTENTEAFF
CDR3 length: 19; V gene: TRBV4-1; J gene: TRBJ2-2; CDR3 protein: CASSHRDRGRPENTGELFF
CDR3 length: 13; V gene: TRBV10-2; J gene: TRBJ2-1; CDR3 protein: CASTGLAGNEQFF
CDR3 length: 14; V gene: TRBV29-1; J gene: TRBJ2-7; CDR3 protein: CSAGGAGQPYEQYF
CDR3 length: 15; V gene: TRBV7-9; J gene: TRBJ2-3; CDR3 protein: CASSPTAGGSYEQYF
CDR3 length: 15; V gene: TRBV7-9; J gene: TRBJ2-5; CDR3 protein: CASSAGTPKQETQYF
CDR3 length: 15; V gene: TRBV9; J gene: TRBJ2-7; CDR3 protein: CASSPPSGRPYEQYF
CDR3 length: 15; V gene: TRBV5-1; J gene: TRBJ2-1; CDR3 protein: CASSSWGLADNEQFF
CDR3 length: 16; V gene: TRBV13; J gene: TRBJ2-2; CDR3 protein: CASSPPGQGVNGELFF
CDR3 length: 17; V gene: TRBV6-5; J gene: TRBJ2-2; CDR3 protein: CASSYSLSGSNTGELFF
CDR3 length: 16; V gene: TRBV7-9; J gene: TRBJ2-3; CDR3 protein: CASSLGAGGSTDTQYF
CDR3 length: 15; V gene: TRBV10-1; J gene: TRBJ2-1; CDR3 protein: CASSENPDREGEQFF
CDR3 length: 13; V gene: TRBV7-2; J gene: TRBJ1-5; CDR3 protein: CASSLASQAAQHF
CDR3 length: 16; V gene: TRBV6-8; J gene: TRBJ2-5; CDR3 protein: CASSYSLVGPRETPYF
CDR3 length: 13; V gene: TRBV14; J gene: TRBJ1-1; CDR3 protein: CASSQGQGTEAFF
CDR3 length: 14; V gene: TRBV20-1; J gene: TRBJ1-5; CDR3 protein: CSASGGTSNQPQHF
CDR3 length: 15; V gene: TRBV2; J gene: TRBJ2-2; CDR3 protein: CASSEGQGNTGELFF
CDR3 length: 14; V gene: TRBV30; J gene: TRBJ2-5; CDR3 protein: CAWNSGGAQETQYF
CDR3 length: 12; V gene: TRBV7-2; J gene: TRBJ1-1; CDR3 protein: CASSDRRPEAFF
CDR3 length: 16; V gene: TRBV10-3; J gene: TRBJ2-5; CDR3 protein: CAISDPPGTSQETQYF
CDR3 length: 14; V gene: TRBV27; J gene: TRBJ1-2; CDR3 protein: CASSPLRSYYGYTF
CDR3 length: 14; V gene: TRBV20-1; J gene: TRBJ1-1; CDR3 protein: CSASPPGRTTEAFF
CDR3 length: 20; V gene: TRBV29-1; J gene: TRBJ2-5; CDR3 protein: CSVEDPLAGDPGKPQETQYF
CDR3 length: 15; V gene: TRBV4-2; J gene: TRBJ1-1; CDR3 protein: CASSEQGMEDTEAFF
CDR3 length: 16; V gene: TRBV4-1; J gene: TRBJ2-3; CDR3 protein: CASSRTTTSETDTQYF